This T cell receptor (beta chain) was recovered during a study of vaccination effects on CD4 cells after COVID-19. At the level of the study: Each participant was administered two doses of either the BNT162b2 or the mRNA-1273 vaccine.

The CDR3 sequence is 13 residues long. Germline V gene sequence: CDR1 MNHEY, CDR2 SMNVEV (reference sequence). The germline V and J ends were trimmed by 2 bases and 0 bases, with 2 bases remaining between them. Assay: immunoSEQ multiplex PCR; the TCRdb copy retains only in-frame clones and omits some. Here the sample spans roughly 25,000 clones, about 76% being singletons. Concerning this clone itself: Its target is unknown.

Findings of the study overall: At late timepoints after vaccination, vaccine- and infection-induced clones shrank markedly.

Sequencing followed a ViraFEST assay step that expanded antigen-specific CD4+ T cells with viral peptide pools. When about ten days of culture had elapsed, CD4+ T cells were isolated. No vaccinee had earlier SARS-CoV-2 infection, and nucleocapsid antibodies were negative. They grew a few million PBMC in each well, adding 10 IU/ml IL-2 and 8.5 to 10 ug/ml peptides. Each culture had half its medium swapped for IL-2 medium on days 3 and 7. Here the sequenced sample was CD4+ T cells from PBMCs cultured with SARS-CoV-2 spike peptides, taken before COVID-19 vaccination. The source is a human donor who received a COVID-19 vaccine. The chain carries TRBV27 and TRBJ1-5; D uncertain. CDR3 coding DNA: TGTGCCAGCAGTTTAAGTAGCAATCAGCCCCAGCATTTT. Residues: CASSLSSNQPQHF.